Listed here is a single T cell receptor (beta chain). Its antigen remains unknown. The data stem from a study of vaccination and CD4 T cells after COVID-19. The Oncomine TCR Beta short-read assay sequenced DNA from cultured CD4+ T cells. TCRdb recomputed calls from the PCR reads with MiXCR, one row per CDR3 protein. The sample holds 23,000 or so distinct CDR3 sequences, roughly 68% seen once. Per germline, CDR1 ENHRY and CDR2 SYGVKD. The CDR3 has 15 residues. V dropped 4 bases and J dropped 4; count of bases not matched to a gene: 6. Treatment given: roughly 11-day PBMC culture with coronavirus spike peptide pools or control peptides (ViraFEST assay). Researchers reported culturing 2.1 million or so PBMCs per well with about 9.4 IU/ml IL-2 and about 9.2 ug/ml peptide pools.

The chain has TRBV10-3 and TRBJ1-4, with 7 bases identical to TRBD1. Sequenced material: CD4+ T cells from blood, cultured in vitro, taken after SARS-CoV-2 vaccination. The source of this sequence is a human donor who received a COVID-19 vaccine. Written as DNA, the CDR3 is TGTGCCATCAGTGGGTCGACAGGGAGTAATGAAAAACTGTTTTTT. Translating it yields CAISGSTGSNEKLFF.